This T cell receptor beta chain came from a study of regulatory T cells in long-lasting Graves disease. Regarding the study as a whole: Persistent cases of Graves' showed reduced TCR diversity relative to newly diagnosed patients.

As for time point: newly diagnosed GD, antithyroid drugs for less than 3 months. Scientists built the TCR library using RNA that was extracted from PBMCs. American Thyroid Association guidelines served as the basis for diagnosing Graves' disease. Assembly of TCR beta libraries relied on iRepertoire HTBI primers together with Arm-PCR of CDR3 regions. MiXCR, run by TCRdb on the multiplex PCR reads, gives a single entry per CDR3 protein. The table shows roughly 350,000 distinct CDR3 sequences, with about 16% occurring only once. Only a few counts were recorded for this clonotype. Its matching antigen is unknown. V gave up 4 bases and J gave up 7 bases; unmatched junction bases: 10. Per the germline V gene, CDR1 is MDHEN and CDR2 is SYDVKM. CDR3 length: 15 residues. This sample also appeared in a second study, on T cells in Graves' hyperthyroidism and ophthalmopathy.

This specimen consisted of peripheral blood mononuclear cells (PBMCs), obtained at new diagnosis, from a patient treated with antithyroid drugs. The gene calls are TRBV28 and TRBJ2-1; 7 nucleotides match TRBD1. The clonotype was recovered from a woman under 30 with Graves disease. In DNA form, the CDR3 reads TGTGCCAGCAGTTCCGTTCGAACAGGGGTTAATGAGCAGTTCTTC. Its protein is CASSSVRTGVNEQFF.